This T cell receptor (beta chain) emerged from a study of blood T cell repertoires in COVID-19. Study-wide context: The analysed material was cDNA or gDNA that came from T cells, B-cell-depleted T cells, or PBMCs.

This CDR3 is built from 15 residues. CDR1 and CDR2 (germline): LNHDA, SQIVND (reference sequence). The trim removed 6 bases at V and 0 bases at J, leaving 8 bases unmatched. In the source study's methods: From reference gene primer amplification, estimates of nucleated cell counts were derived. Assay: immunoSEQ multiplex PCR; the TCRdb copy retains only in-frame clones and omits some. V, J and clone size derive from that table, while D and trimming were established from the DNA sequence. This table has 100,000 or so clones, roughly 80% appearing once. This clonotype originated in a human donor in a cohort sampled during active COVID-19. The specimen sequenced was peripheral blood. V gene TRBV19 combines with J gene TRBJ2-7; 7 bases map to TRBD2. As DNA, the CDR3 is TGTGCCAGTAGCCAATCCCCGGGAGGCTCCTACGAGCAGTACTTC. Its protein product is CASSQSPGGSYEQYF. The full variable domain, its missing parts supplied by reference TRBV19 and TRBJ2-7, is DGGITQSPKYLFRKEGQNVTLSCEQNLNHDAMYWYRQDPGQGLRLIYYSQIVNDFQKGDIAEGYSVSREKKESFPLTVTSAQKNPTAFYLCASSQSPGGSYEQYFGPGTRLTVT.